This TCR beta chain was found in a study of T cells in women clearing cervical HPV infection (dated by TCRdb to about 2018). Regarding the study in general: Cases were about two dozen women with histologically confirmed HPV16-related CIN3 or worse, including a couple of invasive cancers. Controls were under 30 women whose single incident HPV16 infection cleared within 12 months without precancer or cancer developing. Blood from cases was collected at the visit at which the lesion was first identified, whereas blood from controls was collected once infection was no longer detected. For cases, the median interval between lesion detection and blood sampling was around 160 days, with an interquartile range of about 85 to 210 days. HLA typing was available for only a few women, so HLA type could not be excluded as a confounder. The exploratory proof-of-principle case-control study was nested within the Guanacaste HPV Natural History Study in Costa Rica and compared TCR repertoires across cervical HPV16 outcomes. Cases and controls were matched on year of sample collection and on age within five years. Cases had a median age of approximately 35 years and controls had a median age of 38, with no significant differences in baseline characteristics. In the parent cohort, roughly 10,000 women aged 18 or older were enrolled in Guanacaste, Costa Rica, during about 1993 to 1995 and were followed for roughly 7 years. As quality controls, five blinded duplicates were added to each group, bringing the total to roughly 60 samples made up of around 50 participants and 10 or so replicates.

Every participant had a single incident cervical HPV16 infection, and prevalent HPV16 infections were excluded. Cervical HPV DNA was detected by MY09/MY11 PCR, and genotyping was performed by dot-blot hybridization. Around 16 mL of heparinized blood were centrifuged, and the buffy coat was aliquoted, frozen at -30°C, then stored at -80°C. QIAGEN kits were used to extract genomic DNA from the buffy coat specimens. TCR beta CDR3 regions were amplified by multiplex PCR from an average of approximately 1,200 ng genomic DNA per sample using the immunoSEQ assay. The assay corrected primer bias using a complete synthetic TCR repertoire to establish an amplification baseline. Amplicons were sequenced on the Illumina platform. As for the authors' bioinformatics: Sequences were error-corrected by clustering with frequency ratios and a modified nearest-neighbor algorithm, then analyzed in the immunoSEQ Analyzer with IMGT gene definitions. At each rarefaction depth, TCR richness and evenness were averaged across 20 rarefaction repeats, and any sample with fewer sequences than the depth was left out. Wilcoxon rank sum tests with FDR correction were used to compare V, D and J gene relative abundances between the groups. For the blinded duplicates, the intraclass correlation was 95.6% for TCR richness and averaged roughly 75% across 70 or so gene segments. Imported from immuneACCESS, the table was reduced by TCRdb to in-frame sequences with V and J called. These copies leave out some clones; in studies compared against another copy, an unresolved V gene accounts for under half, and the cause of the remainder is not known. V and J calls plus clone size are reproduced from that table; the DNA served to infer D and trimming. The sample's clone listing holds roughly 37,000 clones. The ten largest clones take up under 8.5% of the sample.

Notes on this clone: It has no known antigen specificity. The CDR3 goes on 3 residues after the read ends, and that part is filled in from the germline J gene.

The germline V gene (reference sequence) supplies CDR1 DFQATT and CDR2 SNEGSKA. For this chain, trimming is 3 bases at the V end and 6 bases at the J end, and the number of junction bases without a gene match is 11. The CDR3 runs 14 residues from the cysteine to the phenylalanine. The 33 bases shown cover part of the CDR3, and their frame starts at base 1. Study-wide findings and limitations: Lower TRBV6-7 relative abundance was observed in cases than in controls (roughly 0.12% versus 0.15%; Bonferroni P = 0.0008). Random forest classifiers combining richness and V gene abundances distinguished cases from controls with an estimated AUC of 0.8 to 0.9. Because of the cross-sectional design, the study could not determine whether the associations came before infection or resulted from infection, and neither effector/memory subsets nor HPV-specific T cells were isolated. Because the number of T cells per sample was unknown, the richness differences could reflect varying T-cell content rather than repertoire biology. CIN3+ cases had significantly higher TCR repertoire richness than controls across sequencing depths, but evenness did not differ between the groups.

The receptor's source is a woman between 18 and 75 years old with a cervical HPV16 infection that either progressed to CIN3+ or cleared (not recorded which). The chain is made from TRBV20-1 and TRBJ2-7; a stretch of 7 junction bases matches TRBD1. The material sequenced was blood buffy coat. The CDR3 sequence is CSARLGTVNSEQYF. The DNA read from the CDR3 is TGCAGTGCTAGGCTGGGGACAGTAAACTCCGAG.